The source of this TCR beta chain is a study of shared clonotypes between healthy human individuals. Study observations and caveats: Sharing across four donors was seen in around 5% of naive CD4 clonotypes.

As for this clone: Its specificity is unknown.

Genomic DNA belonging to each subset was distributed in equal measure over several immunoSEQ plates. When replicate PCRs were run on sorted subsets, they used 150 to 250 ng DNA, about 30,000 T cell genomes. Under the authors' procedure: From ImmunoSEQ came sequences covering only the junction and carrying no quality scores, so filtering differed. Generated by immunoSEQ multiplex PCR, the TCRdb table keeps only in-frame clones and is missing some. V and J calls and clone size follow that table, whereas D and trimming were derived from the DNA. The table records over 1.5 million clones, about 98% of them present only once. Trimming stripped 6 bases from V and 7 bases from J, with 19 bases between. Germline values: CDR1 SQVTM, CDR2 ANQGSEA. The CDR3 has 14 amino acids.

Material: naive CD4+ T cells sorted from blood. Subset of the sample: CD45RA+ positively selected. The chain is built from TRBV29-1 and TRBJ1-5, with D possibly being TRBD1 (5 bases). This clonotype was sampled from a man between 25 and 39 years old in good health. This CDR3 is CSVLTALGDQPQHF. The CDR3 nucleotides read TGCAGCGTGCTGACCGCCCTAGGGGACCAGCCCCAGCATTTT.